This T cell receptor (beta chain) originates from a study of cytomegalovirus exposure and HLA in healthy donors. V was pared by 8 bases and J by 2 bases, with 18 bases between. This CDR3 is built from 15 residues. Germline V CDR1 and CDR2: SNHLY, FYNNEI. The method was immunoSEQ multiplex PCR; TCRdb's version includes in-frame clones alone and lacks a portion of them. This table holds about 150,000 clones, roughly 84% found once. The chain combines TRBV2 with TRBJ1-2, with D possibly TRBD1 on 5 matching bases. Specimen: PBMCs. This TCR was recovered from a human donor in good health. CDR3 sequence reads: CASRWAGMANYGYTF. The CDR3 nucleotides are TGTGCCAGCCGATGGGCAGGGATGGCGAACTATGGCTACACCTTC.